Included here is one T cell receptor beta chain sequence, with context. The antigen is not known. This table comes from immunoSEQ multiplex PCR, and its TCRdb copy is limited to in-frame clones, with some not included. The profile shows hundreds of thousands of clones, about 88% of them singletons. The record originates from a study of Ad26.COV2.S vaccination and SARS-CoV-2 variants. Study overall: Recipients of Ad26.COV2.S got it intramuscularly, once or twice 56 days apart.

Documented treatment: around 19 received Ad26.COV2.S at low or high dose, single or two shots; several received placebo; per-sample allocation not given. The investigators took samples on day 63 after the first vaccine or placebo injection. The individual, an adult aged 18-55 years, was a donor in Boston. Whole-study results and caveats: Considerable breadth of spike-specific CD8+ and CD4+ T cell responses has reportedly been documented following vaccination. Spike-specific TCR breadth ran higher among vaccine recipients than placebo recipients.

CDR3 length: 16 amino acids. Trimming stripped 2 bases from V and 1 base from J, with 14 bases between. Germline V gene lookup returns CDR1 SGHAT and CDR2 FQNNGV. The sequence came from a person aged 18-60 years who received the Ad26.COV2.S COVID-19 vaccine or a placebo. This material consisted of peripheral blood, taken in a trial of Ad26.COV2.S vaccine versus placebo. The chain links TRBV11-2 to TRBJ1-1, with D perhaps matching TRBD1 (6 bases). The CDR3 sequence is CASSLYGGRRNTEAFF. The CDR3 nucleotides read TGTGCCAGCAGCTTATACGGGGGCAGGAGGAACACTGAAGCTTTCTTT.